This TCR beta chain was retrieved from a study of T cell responses to AZD1222 COVID-19 vaccine. Overall study context: Pooling was applied to second doses at about 4 or about 12 weeks.

TCRdb's copy holds only in-frame clones and misses some; the assay was immunoSEQ multiplex PCR. The sample lists around 130,000 clones; over 90% were seen once. V lost 5 bases, J lost 4 bases, and 11 bases lay in between. The CDR3 loop spans 13 amino acids. The chain is built from TRBV12-3 or TRBV12-4 and TRBJ2-5; D unresolved. The input for sequencing was peripheral blood, taken on day 0 of AZD1222 vaccination. The source of this sequence is an adult in good health. The chain's CDR3 is CASSTLQSETQYF. The CDR3 DNA reads as TGTGCCAGCAGTACCCTACAATCAGAGACCCAGTACTTC.